The clone carrying this TCR beta chain was seen once. Original processing notes: Reference gene primer amplification in the assay estimated nucleated cell counts. Clones were sequenced by immunoSEQ multiplex PCR, and TCRdb holds only the in-frame ones, with some missing. That table gives V, J and clone size, and the DNA gave D and trimming. Of about 32,000 clones in the sample, about 92% were seen once. These data originate in a study of blood T cell repertoires in COVID-19. Turning to the study itself: Spain, Italy and the United States supplied samples that represented acute and convalescent COVID-19. Sources were T cells, B-cell-depleted T cells, or PBMCs; the material itself was cDNA or gDNA.

V was pared by 7 bases and J by 5 bases, with 7 bases of the junction left unmatched. CDR1 and CDR2 from the germline V gene are MNHEY and SVGAGI. The CDR3 contains 13 residues. The sequence was collected from a man between 65 and 85 years old with active or convalescent COVID-19. This chain joins TRBV6-5 and TRBJ1-2; 7 nucleotides align to TRBD1. Sequenced sample: peripheral blood. CDR3 protein: CASTRGQPYGYTF. The CDR3 coding sequence is TGTGCCAGCACCCGGGGACAGCCGTATGGCTACACCTTC.